The sequence of this T cell receptor beta chain was determined in a study of CD8+CD57+ T cells in acquired aplastic anemia. The sequenced patients had an expansion of CD8+CD57+ cells seen by flow cytometry. It was genomic DNA that served as the template for profiling TCR beta VDJ and CDR3. TCRdb passed the reads through MiXCR, listing each CDR3 protein once. The sample lists just over 200,000 distinct CDR3 sequences; 65% were seen once. There are many counts of this clonotype. This CDR3 is 13 amino acids long. V dropped 1 base and J dropped 7 bases, with 7 bases sitting between them. Germline V lookup: CDR1 KGHDR, CDR2 SFDVKD.

The sequencing input was sorted CD4+, CD8+, or CD8+CD57+ T cells (not recorded which) from PBMCs. The chain combines TRBV24-1 with TRBJ2-1; D is unclear. This clonotype was sampled from a human donor with aplastic anemia. The CDR3 reads CATSDFNGNEQFF. In DNA, the CDR3 is TGTGCCACCAGTGATTTCAATGGGAATGAGCAGTTCTTC.